The rows below give T cell receptor beta chains drawn from one sample of a study of post-analysis software for immune sequencing data. TCRdb re-called the PCR reads with MiXCR, one entry per CDR3 protein. The sample holds hundreds of thousands of distinct CDR3 sequences, just under 30% seen once. The sequenced sample consisted of blood. The receptors were gathered from a girl aged 10 to 17 with multiple sclerosis. Each CDR3 is given with its conserved first and last residue. Each record gives: V gene, D gene, J gene, clone size, CDR3 DNA, CDR3 protein. D genes are given only for firm matches. Some rows mark clone size as missing; the rest say once, few, many or name a class of expanded clone.

v_gene: TRBV20-1
d_gene: NA
j_gene: TRBJ1-1
abundance: few
CDR3nt: TGCAGTGCTTATGGGGGGCGCGGGAACACTGAAGCTTTCTTT
CDR3aa: CSAYGGRGNTEAFF

v_gene: TRBV20-1
d_gene: NA
j_gene: TRBJ2-3
abundance: NA
CDR3nt: TGCAGTGAGCCTGCGGCAGCCAGCACAGATACGCAGTATTTT
CDR3aa: CSEPAAASTDTQYF

v_gene: TRBV24-1
d_gene: TRBD2
j_gene: TRBJ2-1
abundance: few
CDR3nt: TGTGCCACCAGTGATTTTGGCTCCGAGCGGGGTTACAATGAGCAGTTCTTC
CDR3aa: CATSDFGSERGYNEQFF

v_gene: TRBV28
d_gene: NA
j_gene: TRBJ2-5
abundance: few
CDR3nt: TGTGCCATAATGGACCCTCTAGACCAAGAGACCCAGTACTTC
CDR3aa: CAIMDPLDQETQYF

v_gene: TRBV15
d_gene: NA
j_gene: TRBJ2-4
abundance: NA
CDR3nt: TGTGCCACCGGCCTGGGGTCGGGTGCTTTTGACATTCAGTACTTC
CDR3aa: CATGLGSGAFDIQYF

v_gene: TRBV5-1
d_gene: NA
j_gene: TRBJ1-5
abundance: NA
CDR3nt: TGCGCCAGCAGGGGAACCAGGGATCTTGACAATCAGCCCCAGCATTTT
CDR3aa: CASRGTRDLDNQPQHF

v_gene: TRBV20-1
d_gene: TRBD1
j_gene: TRBJ1-5
abundance: NA
CDR3nt: TGCAGTCGCGATACGTGGACAGGGAGGAATATCAATCAGCCCCAGCATTTT
CDR3aa: CSRDTWTGRNINQPQHF

v_gene: TRBV15
d_gene: NA
j_gene: TRBJ1-5
abundance: NA
CDR3nt: TGTGCCACGATGCGAGATTATAGCAATCAGCCCCAGCATTTT
CDR3aa: CATMRDYSNQPQHF

v_gene: TRBV3-1
d_gene: TRBD2
j_gene: TRBJ2-7
abundance: NA
CDR3nt: TGTGCCAGCAGCCAAGGGCTAGCGGCCATTGCCTACGAGCAGTACTTC
CDR3aa: CASSQGLAAIAYEQYF

v_gene: TRBV2
d_gene: NA
j_gene: TRBJ2-2
abundance: NA
CDR3nt: TGTGCCAGCAGTGAAGGGGGGAACCCCGGGGAGCTGTTTTTT
CDR3aa: CASSEGGNPGELFF

v_gene: TRBV18
d_gene: NA
j_gene: TRBJ2-3
abundance: NA
CDR3nt: TGTGCCAGCTCACCCGGGGACGTCTTAAGCACAGATACGCAGTATTTT
CDR3aa: CASSPGDVLSTDTQYF

v_gene: TRBV9
d_gene: NA
j_gene: TRBJ2-6
abundance: many
CDR3nt: TGTGCCAGGATAATTACCAGAAGGCGGGGGGCCAACGTCCTGACTTTC
CDR3aa: CARIITRRRGANVLTF

v_gene: TRBV29-1
d_gene: NA
j_gene: TRBJ1-1
abundance: NA
CDR3nt: TGCAGCGTCCTCCCCCAGAACACTGAAGCTTTCTTT
CDR3aa: CSVLPQNTEAFF

v_gene: TRBV5-6
d_gene: NA
j_gene: TRBJ2-1
abundance: many
CDR3nt: TGTGCCAGCAGCCGGGGCTGGGGGCGGGAGAGAAATGAGCAGTTCTTC
CDR3aa: CASSRGWGRERNEQFF

v_gene: TRBV28
d_gene: NA
j_gene: TRBJ2-7
abundance: few
CDR3nt: TGTGCCAGCAGTTTGCGGCAGAGGGGCGAGCAGTACTTC
CDR3aa: CASSLRQRGEQYF

v_gene: TRBV7-2
d_gene: TRBD2
j_gene: TRBJ2-2
abundance: NA
CDR3nt: TGTGCCAGCAGCTTCGGCGGGGGGTCCCGGGAGCTGTTTTTT
CDR3aa: CASSFGGGSRELFF

v_gene: TRBV7-2
d_gene: NA
j_gene: TRBJ2-1
abundance: many
CDR3nt: TGTGCCAGCAGCTTAGTCAGTGGGGACAATGAGCAGTTCTTC
CDR3aa: CASSLVSGDNEQFF

v_gene: TRBV20-1
d_gene: TRBD2
j_gene: TRBJ2-7
abundance: NA
CDR3nt: TGCAGTGCTAGAGATTCGTTTGGGAGTGCCCTAGCGGCCACCTACGAGCAGTACTTC
CDR3aa: CSARDSFGSALAATYEQYF

v_gene: TRBV5-1
d_gene: NA
j_gene: TRBJ1-1
abundance: NA
CDR3nt: TGCGCCAGCAGCTTGGAGAGCATGAACACTGAAGCTTTCTTT
CDR3aa: CASSLESMNTEAFF

v_gene: TRBV29-1
d_gene: NA
j_gene: TRBJ2-3
abundance: few
CDR3nt: TGCAGCGTTGCCCGGACAGATACGCAGTATTTT
CDR3aa: CSVARTDTQYF

v_gene: TRBV20-1
d_gene: TRBD1
j_gene: TRBJ2-5
abundance: NA
CDR3nt: TGCAGTGCTGAAATTGGGACAGGGGAAGAGACCCAGTACTTC
CDR3aa: CSAEIGTGEETQYF

v_gene: TRBV7-2
d_gene: NA
j_gene: TRBJ2-3
abundance: few
CDR3nt: TGTGCCAGCTCTACCGGGGCGGTTACAGATACGCAGTATTTT
CDR3aa: CASSTGAVTDTQYF

v_gene: TRBV6-6
d_gene: NA
j_gene: TRBJ2-7
abundance: few
CDR3nt: TGTGCCAGCAGTCGAGGGACGGCCGAGCAGTACTTC
CDR3aa: CASSRGTAEQYF

v_gene: TRBV5-1
d_gene: NA
j_gene: TRBJ1-1
abundance: NA
CDR3nt: TGCGCCAGCAGCTCAAGGGGTTTCGGCACTGAAGCTTTCTTT
CDR3aa: CASSSRGFGTEAFF

v_gene: TRBV7-9
d_gene: TRBD1
j_gene: TRBJ1-6
abundance: few
CDR3nt: TGTGCCAGCAGCTGGGGGACAGCAAATTCACCCCTCCACTTT
CDR3aa: CASSWGTANSPLHF

v_gene: TRBV29-1
d_gene: NA
j_gene: TRBJ2-7
abundance: NA
CDR3nt: TGCAGCGTGATCGGGACTTCCAACGAGCAGTACTTC
CDR3aa: CSVIGTSNEQYF

v_gene: TRBV10-3
d_gene: TRBD2
j_gene: TRBJ2-1
abundance: NA
CDR3nt: TGTGCCATCAGTGAGCCCAAGGGACTAGCGGGCAATGAGCAGTTCTTC
CDR3aa: CAISEPKGLAGNEQFF

v_gene: TRBV20-1
d_gene: NA
j_gene: TRBJ1-4
abundance: NA
CDR3nt: TGCAGTGCTAGGTGGACGGTGGAGAATGAAAAACTGTTTTTT
CDR3aa: CSARWTVENEKLFF

v_gene: TRBV9
d_gene: NA
j_gene: TRBJ2-3
abundance: NA
CDR3nt: TGTGCCAGCAGCGTAGGTTGGGCGGCGGATACGCAGTATTTT
CDR3aa: CASSVGWAADTQYF

v_gene: TRBV29-1
d_gene: NA
j_gene: TRBJ1-2
abundance: NA
CDR3nt: TGCAGCGTGACCGGACAGCCGAGCTATGGCTACACCTTC
CDR3aa: CSVTGQPSYGYTF

v_gene: TRBV5-5
d_gene: NA
j_gene: TRBJ1-4
abundance: few
CDR3nt: TGTACCAGCAGCCCAAACAGGAGGGCTAATGAAAAACTGTTTTTT
CDR3aa: CTSSPNRRANEKLFF

v_gene: TRBV12-3/TRBV12-4
d_gene: NA
j_gene: TRBJ1-2
abundance: NA
CDR3nt: TGTGCCAGCAGACTGGGGTCCCTTGGCTACACCTTC
CDR3aa: CASRLGSLGYTF

v_gene: TRBV20-1
d_gene: NA
j_gene: TRBJ1-1
abundance: many
CDR3nt: TGCAGTGCTAGAGATCTGGTTGGCACTGAAGCTTTCTTT
CDR3aa: CSARDLVGTEAFF

v_gene: TRBV5-1
d_gene: NA
j_gene: TRBJ1-1
abundance: NA
CDR3nt: TGCGCCAGCAGCTTACTTGACGGGCAGTATGAAGCTTTCTTT
CDR3aa: CASSLLDGQYEAFF

v_gene: TRBV6-6
d_gene: TRBD1
j_gene: TRBJ2-6
abundance: many
CDR3nt: TGTGCCAGCAGCTACAGGGGCGCTGGGGCCAACGTCCTGACTTTC
CDR3aa: CASSYRGAGANVLTF

v_gene: TRBV13
d_gene: TRBD2
j_gene: TRBJ2-1
abundance: few
CDR3nt: TGTGCCAGCAGCTTCCCTAGCGGGAACTGGGCGGAGGATGAGCAGTTCTTC
CDR3aa: CASSFPSGNWAEDEQFF

v_gene: TRBV7-9
d_gene: NA
j_gene: TRBJ2-2
abundance: NA
CDR3nt: TGTGCCAGCAGCTTACGGCTCCAGTTCGCGAACACCGGGGAGCTGTTTTTT
CDR3aa: CASSLRLQFANTGELFF

v_gene: TRBV28
d_gene: NA
j_gene: TRBJ2-5
abundance: few
CDR3nt: TGTGCCAGCTCCTCCCCGGCAGGGGGGTTCCGGGAGACCCAGTACTTC
CDR3aa: CASSSPAGGFRETQYF

v_gene: TRBV28
d_gene: NA
j_gene: TRBJ2-7
abundance: NA
CDR3nt: TGTGCCAGCCAGAGGTTGGCAGGTCCCTACGAGCAGTACTTC
CDR3aa: CASQRLAGPYEQYF

v_gene: TRBV27
d_gene: TRBD1
j_gene: TRBJ2-3
abundance: NA
CDR3nt: TGTGCCAGCAGTTTATGGGGGACAGGGGCAGATACGCAGTATTTT
CDR3aa: CASSLWGTGADTQYF

v_gene: TRBV7-9
d_gene: NA
j_gene: TRBJ2-4
abundance: many
CDR3nt: TGTGCCAGCAGCTCTGGGGTTTCACTAGCCAAAAACATTCAGTACTTC
CDR3aa: CASSSGVSLAKNIQYF

v_gene: TRBV12-3/TRBV12-4
d_gene: TRBD1
j_gene: TRBJ1-4
abundance: few
CDR3nt: TGTGCCAGCAGTAAGAGACAGGGGAGCGAAAAACTGTTTTTT
CDR3aa: CASSKRQGSEKLFF

v_gene: TRBV6-5
d_gene: NA
j_gene: TRBJ1-4
abundance: NA
CDR3nt: TGTGCCAGCCTTCGAGGCTCCCCTTCAACTAATGAAAAACTGTTTTTT
CDR3aa: CASLRGSPSTNEKLFF

v_gene: TRBV6-5
d_gene: NA
j_gene: TRBJ1-2
abundance: NA
CDR3nt: TGTGCCAGCAGCCCTTCTGGGGGATACTATGGCTACACCTTC
CDR3aa: CASSPSGGYYGYTF

v_gene: TRBV5-1
d_gene: NA
j_gene: TRBJ2-7
abundance: few
CDR3nt: TGCGCCAGCAGCCGGGACACCGCCTCCTACGAGCAGTACTTC
CDR3aa: CASSRDTASYEQYF

v_gene: TRBV20-1
d_gene: TRBD2
j_gene: TRBJ2-3
abundance: NA
CDR3nt: TGCAGTGCTGCCAATATACTAGCGACAGATACGCAGTATTTT
CDR3aa: CSAANILATDTQYF

v_gene: TRBV6-6
d_gene: TRBD1
j_gene: TRBJ2-7
abundance: few
CDR3nt: TGTGCCAGCAGTTATGAGTCCGTGTCGACAGGGGGTAACGAGCAGTACTTC
CDR3aa: CASSYESVSTGGNEQYF

v_gene: TRBV12-3/TRBV12-4
d_gene: NA
j_gene: TRBJ2-6
abundance: NA
CDR3nt: TGTGCCAGCAGTTTCCTAACAGGCCCTCATATCTCTGGGGCCAACGTCCTGACTTTC
CDR3aa: CASSFLTGPHISGANVLTF

v_gene: TRBV7-2
d_gene: NA
j_gene: TRBJ2-5
abundance: NA
CDR3nt: TGTGCCAGCAGCTTAGAGGGGCTAGAACAAGAGACCCAGTACTTC
CDR3aa: CASSLEGLEQETQYF

v_gene: TRBV6-2/TRBV6-3
d_gene: TRBD1
j_gene: TRBJ1-5
abundance: few
CDR3nt: TGTGCCAGCAGCGGACAGGGGGCCCGCAGCAATCAGCCCCAGCATTTT
CDR3aa: CASSGQGARSNQPQHF

v_gene: TRBV27
d_gene: NA
j_gene: TRBJ2-1
abundance: NA
CDR3nt: TGTGCCAGCAGTCCCCTCCACAGGGTGGTCGATGAGCAGTTCTTC
CDR3aa: CASSPLHRVVDEQFF